These 27 T cell receptor beta chains originate from one sample sequenced in a study of T cell changes during pregnancy in multiple sclerosis (dated by TCRdb to about 2019). Library preparation was by the immunoSEQ multiplex PCR assay. TCRdb retrieved this table from immuneACCESS and kept in-frame rearrangements only. Not all clones are present; in checked studies, unresolved V genes account for under half, and no reason is known for the remainder. This sample has around 20,000 clones in its table, and 91% of those were observed once. The leading ten clones occupy 0.55% to 0.7% of the sample. The sequences come from CD4+ T cells from peripheral blood mononuclear cells, collected in the third trimester of pregnancy. The receptors were gathered from a female donor in good health, enrolled as a control in a pregnancy study.

The CDR3 loop is CASKVGAGTDTQYF. CDR3 nucleotide sequence: TGTGCCAGCAAAGTGGGGGCGGGCACAGATACGCAGTATTTT. The chain carries TRBV27 and TRBJ2-3, with D perhaps matching TRBD1 (6 bases). Deletions cut 7 bases from V and 1 base from J, with 12 bases between. CDR1 is MNHEY, CDR2 SMNVEV, per germline (reference sequence). The CDR3 covers 14 residues.

The rearrangement joins TRBV20-1 to TRBJ2-3; D is perhaps TRBD1 (6 bases). Trimming removed 4 bases at V and 6 bases at J, with 8 bases between. The CDR3 has 11 amino acids. Germline V CDR1 and CDR2: DFQATT, SNEGSKA (reference sequence). CDR3 DNA sequence: TGCAGTGCTACTAGGGGGGATACGCAGTATTTT. It yields the protein CSATRGDTQYF.

The genes are TRBV29-1 and TRBJ2-7; TRBD1 matches at 9 bases. The V and J ends lost 6 bases and 5 bases, in that order; junction bases with no gene match: 11. CDR1 and CDR2 (germline): SQVTM, ANQGSEA. This CDR3 is built from 14 residues. In nucleotides, the CDR3 is TGCAGCGTCCAACAGGGGGCTTATGCCAACGAGCAGTACTTC. This translates into CSVQQGAYANEQYF.

For the CDR3, the DNA is TGCGCCAGCAGTTTACCCGGGACAGGGGACACAGATACGCAGTATTTT. Protein sequence: CASSLPGTGDTDTQYF. The chain recombines TRBV23-1 with TRBJ2-3; 10 bases are shared with TRBD1. TRBV23-1 qualifies as an ORF whose function is uncertain. Germline trimming cut 5 bases from V and 2 bases from J; bases unmatched to any gene: 7. The CDR3 contains 16 residues.

The chain has TRBV7-6 and TRBJ2-5; D is ambiguous. Trimming left V 1 base short and J 5 bases short, with 11 bases between. The CDR3 sequence is 14 residues long. Germline V gives CDR1 SGHVS, CDR2 FNYEAQ. In DNA form, the CDR3 reads TGTGCCAGCAGCTTAGTAGCCCCCCCGGAGACCCAGTACTTC. It is translated as CASSLVAPPETQYF.

A remark on this clone: Compared with germline, one end of the junction differs, possibly owing to a read error. Other DNA sequences in this specimen translate into the identical CDR3. The chain couples TRBV5-4 to TRBJ1-1, with unresolved D. This CDR3 contains 13 residues. The germline gives CDR1 SGHNT, CDR2 YYREEE (reference sequence). The CDR3 here is CASGRDRNTEAFF. The DNA of the CDR3 is TGTGCCAGCGGGCGGGATCGGAACACTGAAGCCTTCTTT.

The CDR3 is CASSLKGPGEQYF. CDR3 nucleotides: TGTGCCAGCAGCTTGAAGGGGCCCGGCGAGCAGTACTTC. The rearrangement links TRBV7-6 to TRBJ2-7, with D possibly TRBD1 on 5 matching bases. V gave up 3 bases and J gave up 6 bases, with 12 bases separating them. Germline V gene data show CDR1 as SGHVS and CDR2 as FNYEAQ. The CDR3 consists of 13 residues.

This sequence joins TRBV9 and TRBJ2-7; D call uncertain. The CDR3 covers 13 residues. V lost 0 bases, J lost 0 bases, and 4 bases lay in between. CDR1 and CDR2 (germline): SGDLS, YYNGEE. As DNA, the CDR3 is TGTGCCAGCAGCGTAGACAGCTCCTACGAGCAGTACTTC. Protein: CASSVDSSYEQYF.

The genes are TRBV27 and TRBJ2-7; D is ambiguous. The CDR3 has 17 amino acids. Trimming shortened V by 6 bases and J by 0 bases, and 21 bases separated the two germline ends. Germline V gives CDR1 MNHEY, CDR2 SMNVEV (reference sequence). CDR3 bases: TGTGCCAGCAGCCGCGCCGATATCCGGGTGAGCTCCTACGAGCAGTACTTC. Translated, it gives CASSRADIRVSSYEQYF.

This clone was seen just once. V gene TRBV6-5 combines with J gene TRBJ2-3; TRBD2 aligns across 8 bases. Germline loops: CDR1 MNHEY, CDR2 SVGAGI. The CDR3 runs 15 residues. V lost 0 bases, J lost 4 bases, and 3 bases stayed unmatched. The CDR3 bases are TGTGCCAGCAGTTACTCGACCGGGAGGGCAGATACGCAGTATTTT. Translated, it gives CASSYSTGRADTQYF.

CDR3 in amino acids: CASSPGLAGGMSYEQYF. CDR3 nucleotides: TGTGCCAGCAGCCCCGGACTAGCGGGAGGCATGTCCTACGAGCAGTACTTC. The chain links TRBV5-4 to TRBJ2-7, with 14 bases matching TRBD2. The ends lost 4 bases at V and 1 base at J; junction bases unmatched: 7. The CDR3 spans 17 residues. The germline V gene has CDR1 SGHNT and CDR2 YYREEE (reference sequence).

On this clone: Compared with germline, one end of the junction differs, possibly owing to a read error. Additional DNA sequences in this sample encode the identical CDR3. The rearrangement uses TRBV19 and TRBJ2-7; TRBD1 is a possible D gene (6 bases). The CDR3 loop spans 14 amino acids. The V gene's germline CDR1 is LNHDA and CDR2 SQIVND (reference sequence). The CDR3 nucleotides are TGTGCCAGTAGTCTAAGGACAGCCACCTACGAACAGTACTTC. The encoded protein is CASSLRTATYEQYF. The full variable domain, in which reference TRBV19 and TRBJ2-7 provide the parts outside the CDR3, is DGGITQSPKYLFRKEGQNVTLSCEQNLNHDAMYWYRQDPGQGLRLIYYSQIVNDFQKGDIAEGYSVSREKKESFPLTVTSAQKNPTAFYLCASSLRTATYEQYFGPGTRLTVT.

The table lists this clone with a count of one. V and J are TRBV19 and TRBJ2-7; D is possibly TRBD1 (7 bases). The germline V gene has CDR1 LNHDA and CDR2 SQIVND (reference sequence). V gave up 6 bases and J gave up 7 bases, with 16 bases separating them. CDR3 length: 13 amino acids. The CDR3 sequence is CASSLTQGREQYF. CDR3 in DNA: TGTGCCAGTAGCTTGACACAGGGGAGGGAGCAGTACTTC. The full variable domain, completed using reference TRBV19 and TRBJ2-7, is DGGITQSPKYLFRKEGQNVTLSCEQNLNHDAMYWYRQDPGQGLRLIYYSQIVNDFQKGDIAEGYSVSREKKESFPLTVTSAQKNPTAFYLCASSLTQGREQYFGPGTRLTVT.

V is TRBV7-6 and J is TRBJ2-5; tentative D call: TRBD2 (6 bases). Germline CDR1 SGHVS, CDR2 FNYEAQ. The CDR3 sequence is 12 residues long. V lost 4 bases, J lost 7 bases, and 10 bases lay in between. The CDR3 here is CASSYLGGTQYF. The CDR3 nucleotides are TGTGCCAGCAGCTACTTGGGAGGGACCCAGTACTTC.

The chain couples TRBV6-5 to TRBJ2-1, with TRBD2 matching over 8 bases. This CDR3 is built from 14 residues. Trimming at V came to 4 bases and at J to 4 bases, leaving 3 bases not matched to a gene. Germline lookup yields CDR1 MNHEY and CDR2 SVGAGI. CDR3 loop: CASSLRGAYNEQFF. The CDR3 DNA reads TGTGCCAGCAGTTTGCGGGGGGCGTACAATGAGCAGTTCTTC.

V and J are TRBV28 and TRBJ2-3; D possibly corresponds to TRBD1 (5 bases). CDR1 MDHEN and CDR2 SYDVKM come from the germline V gene. The CDR3 runs to 13 residues. Trimming stripped 6 bases from V and 2 bases from J, with 9 bases between. The CDR3 nucleotides are TGTGCCAGCAGGGACACCCTCACAGATACGCAGTATTTT. Protein: CASRDTLTDTQYF.

This clone was detected a few times. V is TRBV2 and J is TRBJ2-3; D gene uncertain. Germline values: CDR1 SNHLY, CDR2 FYNNEI. V was cut by 8 bases and J by 2 bases, with 11 bases left in between. This CDR3 comprises 13 residues. The CDR3 sequence is CASSEAHTDTQYF. The CDR3 DNA reads as TGTGCCAGCTCAGAGGCTCACACAGATACGCAGTATTTT.

This sequence joins TRBV6-6 and TRBJ1-2; 8 bases map to TRBD1. Trimming removed 6 bases from V and 3 bases from J; junction bases left unmatched: 9. This CDR3 spans 15 amino acids. Germline lookup yields CDR1 MNHNY and CDR2 SVGAGI (reference sequence). For the CDR3, the DNA is TGTGCCAGCAGAATGGCGACAGGGGCTGACTATGGCTACACCTTC. As protein: CASRMATGADYGYTF.

V is TRBV10-3 and J is TRBJ2-1, with TRBD1 matching 7 bases. The CDR3 is 13 residues long. Germline CDR1 is ENHRY and CDR2 is SYGVKD. With 6 bases clipped from V and 4 bases from J, the junction kept 3 bases outside the gene matches. CDR3 nucleotide sequence: TGTGCCATCAGGGGGACAGATTACAATGAGCAGTTCTTC. It yields the protein CAIRGTDYNEQFF.

The V gene is TRBV29-1, the J gene TRBJ2-1; TRBD1 is a possible D gene (6 bases). V was trimmed by 1 base and J by 6 bases, leaving 16 bases between them. The CDR3 sequence is 15 residues long. Germline CDR1 reads SQVTM; CDR2 reads ANQGSEA. The chain's CDR3 is CSVEGGTKSANEQFF. CDR3 DNA sequence: TGCAGCGTTGAAGGGGGGACAAAATCCGCCAATGAGCAGTTCTTC.

This chain uses TRBV5-1 with TRBJ2-1, with D unresolved. The germline V and J ends were trimmed by 4 bases and 2 bases, with 10 bases remaining between them. Germline V CDR1 and CDR2: SGHRS, YFSETQ. The CDR3 totals 14 residues. The CDR3 DNA sequence: TGCGCCAGCAGCCGACTCGACCCCTACAATGAGCAGTTCTTC. Translating gives CASSRLDPYNEQFF.

The rearrangement links TRBV6-5 to TRBJ2-7; 7 nucleotides match TRBD1. The V segment lost 6 bases and the J segment 0 bases; nucleotides outside the gene matches: 8. Germline V gene sequence: CDR1 MNHEY, CDR2 SVGAGI. The CDR3 contains 15 residues. DNA of the CDR3: TGTGCCAGCAGCAGGGGACAGTACAGCTCCTACGAGCAGTACTTC. Protein sequence: CASSRGQYSSYEQYF.

The V gene is TRBV28, the J gene TRBJ2-1; no definite D call. Germline V CDR1 and CDR2: MDHEN, SYDVKM. V was shortened by 2 bases and J by 10 bases, with 9 bases between the two germline ends. This CDR3 spans 12 amino acids. CDR3 region: CASSLPWREQFF. CDR3 in DNA: TGTGCCAGCAGTTTACCATGGCGGGAGCAGTTCTTC.

In DNA, the CDR3 is TGTGCCAGCAGCTTAGAGGGCCACCACGAGCAGTACTTC. Protein sequence: CASSLEGHHEQYF. The V call is TRBV7-3, the J call TRBJ2-7; perhaps TRBD2 as D (5 bases). The germline V gene has CDR1 SGHTA and CDR2 FQGTGA. Trimming removed 2 bases at V and 5 bases at J, with 10 bases between. The CDR3 length is 13 residues.

The chain carries TRBV5-5 and TRBJ2-5; 10 nucleotides align to TRBD1. The CDR3 loop spans 17 amino acids. The junction had 13 bases not matched to a gene; V was cut back by 3 bases and J by 5 bases. Germline V CDR1 and CDR2: SGHKS, YYEKEE (reference sequence). The DNA for the CDR3 is TGTGCCAGCAGCTCCATTCCCCGACAGGGGGCAGGGGAGACCCAGTACTTC. Encoded protein: CASSSIPRQGAGETQYF.

Written as DNA, the CDR3 is TGTGCCAGCAGTTCATCACCCGGGACAGGGTCATATGGCTACACCTTC. Amino acid sequence: CASSSSPGTGSYGYTF. V usage is TRBV6-5 and J usage is TRBJ1-2, with 9 bases that match TRBD1. The germline gives CDR1 MNHEY, CDR2 SVGAGI. Trimming at V came to 4 bases and at J to 5 bases, leaving 11 bases not matched to a gene. This CDR3 is built from 16 residues.

The V and J genes are TRBV18 and TRBJ2-1; D not resolved. The CDR3 runs 13 residues. The V gene lost 0 bases and the J gene lost 10 bases, with 10 bases spanning the gap. Germline V CDR1 and CDR2: KGHSH, LQKENI. As DNA, the CDR3 is TGTGCCAGCTCACCACCTAGCACCCGGGAGCAGTTCTTC. Translating it yields CASSPPSTREQFF.